This record covers a single T cell receptor (beta chain). It lacks a known antigen. Base quality data are lacking; no much larger clone is found one base away. These data belong to a study of blood T cells in healthy people across ages (dated by TCRdb to 2015 to 2017). For the wider study: In model experiments, roughly one uniquely barcoded TCR beta cDNA molecule per two T cells was captured by template switching. Using deep sequencing normalized with unique cDNA molecular identifiers, the study measured how TCR beta repertoire diversity changes with age. Donors were grouped into four age groups: young (average approximately 16 years), middle-aged (over 35), aged (around 56) and long-lived (about 82). To avoid experimental bias, donors of different ages were spread randomly across the sequencing lanes. Two additional independent replicas of 1 million unique cDNA reads from the same blood draw were analyzed for two donors (one aged 18 to 29 and one aged 80 or older).

Libraries were constructed by 5' RACE. Sequenced using an Illumina HiSeq 2500. A second PCR of roughly 7 to 11 cycles was performed with a sample-barcoded 5' primer and a J-beta primer mix. Each TCR beta cDNA molecule received a unique molecular identifier from a template-switch 5' adaptor carrying 12 random nucleotides. At least 3 million CDR3-containing paired-end reads were obtained from each sample. All of the RNA was converted into first-strand cDNA using the Mint cDNA synthesis kit, with a TRBC-specific oligonucleotide serving as the primer. Following uracil-DNA glycosylase treatment, a first 18-cycle PCR with universal primers M1SS and BC2_uni_R was performed on all cDNA. The paper's data handling went like this. For normalization, 1 million high-quality reads were randomly selected from each sample, with every read carrying a distinct molecular identifier. Reads sharing molecular identifiers were discarded rather than binned into consensus sequences. MiTCR, run with a Q25 quality threshold and the strictest error-elimination algorithm, handled CDR3 identification, clonotype clustering and error correction. Lower-bound total TCR beta diversity was estimated with a nonparametric unseen species model using Euler transformation. In-frame beta chains were kept once TCRdb had trimmed the public reads at Q25 with fastp and called clones with MiXCR. All rows with the same CDR3 protein become a single entry with the most common DNA and genes. These V and J calls originate from TCRdb's pipeline instead of the authors' own analysis. The sample contains roughly 800,000 distinct CDR3 sequences, nearly 60% of them found a single time. 22% of the sample comes from the top ten.

Donors were about 36 systemically healthy Caucasian individuals from Russia aged roughly 6 to 90 years. Ten milliliters of peripheral blood were drawn from each donor into EDTA-treated Vacutainer tubes. Ficoll-Paque density-gradient centrifugation was used to isolate PBMCs, with at least 6.5 million per sample. Total RNA, at least 6 micrograms per sample, was extracted from PBMCs with Trizol reagent. The percentages of naive CD45RAhigh/CD27high T cells were determined by flow cytometry on a PBMC aliquot from every donor. CDR1 is given as SGHRS and CDR2 as YFSETQ, both from the germline V gene. The CDR3 has 14 amino acids, counting the end cysteine and phenylalanine. CDR3 DNA only is kept here, 42 bases in frame from base 1. The junction shows trimming of 5 bases on V and 9 bases on J, plus 21 bases between the germline ends. Results and caveats for the whole study, not just this receptor: Bulk unsorted PBMC profiling prevented conclusive comparison of naive and antigen-experienced compartments. Compared with the aged group, more naive CD4+ T cells, fewer expanded clones and increased TCR diversity were shown by the long-lived group, suggesting age selection. Because donor CMV infection status was unknown, age-related changes in expanded clonotypes were potentially confounded. Estimates of total diversity based on one million sequenced T cells were considered lower bounds and underestimates. Observed TCR beta diversity per million T cells fell roughly linearly with age, and a significant reduction was already apparent by age roughly 40. A strong correlation was found between observed TCR beta diversity and the percentage of naive T cells measured by flow cytometry.

Recombination connected TRBV5-1 to TRBJ2-7, with TRBD2 as a weak D call on 5 bases. This sequence was found in a man aged 25-45 years in good health. Sample: blood. The CDR3 in this case is CASREVADNPLQYF. The nucleotide sequence reads TGCGCCAGCAGGGAGGTCGCGGATAACCCACTGCAGTACTTC.